Each of the 7 T cell receptor beta chains below was sequenced from the same sample in a study of cytomegalovirus exposure and HLA in healthy donors. The study ran its PCR with 60 Vbeta and 13 Jbeta primers. Measured with immunoSEQ multiplex PCR; TCRdb has only the in-frame clones, and not every one. This sample has some 180,000 clones, with about 90% found just once. Material: PBMCs. These receptors came from a boy between 2 and 15 years old in good health and CMV-seronegative.

V usage is TRBV19 and J usage is TRBJ1-1, with D possibly matching TRBD1 (5 bases). The CDR3 extends over 14 amino acids. V was pared by 4 bases and J by 2 bases, with 11 bases between. The germline gives CDR1 LNHDA, CDR2 SQIVND (reference sequence). The CDR3 sequence: CASSRTQGNTEAFF. The CDR3 DNA reads as TGTGCCAGTAGTAGGACGCAGGGAAACACTGAAGCTTTCTTT.

V is TRBV7-2 and J is TRBJ1-1, with 10 positions matching TRBD1. V shed 5 bases and J 5 bases; nucleotides not matched to a gene: 11. Germline CDR1 SGHTA, CDR2 FQGNSA. This CDR3 comprises 16 residues. The CDR3: CASSPQRGQGRTEAFF. CDR3 nucleotide sequence: TGTGCCAGCAGCCCCCAGCGGGGACAGGGGAGGACTGAAGCTTTCTTT.

J is TRBJ2-7 and V is TRBV30; 11 nucleotides match TRBD2. The V gene end was trimmed by 4 bases and the J gene end by 0 bases; junction bases not matched to a gene: 5. The germline V gene encodes CDR1 GTSNPN and CDR2 SVGIG (reference sequence). The CDR3 extends over 15 amino acids. The DNA of the CDR3 is TGTGCCTGGACCGAGGGACTAGCGGACTCCTACGAGCAGTACTTC. Translated, it gives CAWTEGLADSYEQYF.

As DNA, the CDR3 is TGCAGCGTTTTGGGGAGAGGGAACACTGAAGCTTTCTTT. Translated, it gives CSVLGRGNTEAFF. The rearrangement uses TRBV29-1 and TRBJ1-1; D unclear. With 5 bases removed from V and 1 base from J, the gap between germline ends came to 11 bases. Germline V CDR1 and CDR2: SQVTM, ANQGSEA. This CDR3 spans 13 amino acids.

This clone was observed once. V is TRBV27 and J is TRBJ1-1, with D possibly being TRBD1 (6 bases). V shed 6 bases and J shed 3 bases, with 23 bases lying between them. There are 17 residues in the CDR3. CDR1 and CDR2 (germline): MNHEY, SMNVEV (reference sequence). The CDR3 here is CASRVRGRWGGDTEAFF. CDR3 coding DNA: TGTGCCAGCAGGGTCAGGGGAAGATGGGGTGGGGACACTGAAGCTTTCTTT.

This clone was picked up one time. The chain combines TRBV5-1 with TRBJ1-3; 10 bases are a match to TRBD1. CDR3 size: 16 residues. Germline V CDR1 and CDR2: SGHRS, YFSETQ. V shed 4 bases and J 0 bases; nucleotides not matched to a gene: 4. In DNA, the CDR3 is TGCGCCAGCAGCGAGGGACAGGGGTTCTCTGGAAACACCATATATTTT. Translating it yields CASSEGQGFSGNTIYF.

The genes are TRBV6-5 and TRBJ2-3; 12 nucleotides match TRBD2. Germline CDR1 is MNHEY and CDR2 is SVGAGI. This CDR3 region has 16 residues. The V gene end was trimmed by 4 bases and the J gene end by 0 bases; junction bases not matched to a gene: 2. CDR3 nucleotides: TGTGCCAGCAGTTCCGGACTAGCGGGGAGCACAGATACGCAGTATTTT. Protein sequence: CASSSGLAGSTDTQYF.